This entry features one T cell receptor (beta chain) sequence. The repertoire was sequenced with immunoSEQ multiplex PCR; TCRdb's copy has only in-frame clones and lacks some. The top ten hold approximately 0.13% of the sample, which has around 2.1 million clones, about 94% seen once. The entry originates in a study of shared clonotypes between healthy human individuals. Germline V gene lookup returns CDR1 SGHDT and CDR2 YYEEEE. The CDR3 has 15 residues. V lost 0 bases, J lost 3 bases, and 5 bases stayed unmatched. V usage is TRBV5-6 and J usage is TRBJ2-7; 8 nucleotides agree with TRBD1. Sample: naive CD4+ T cells sorted from blood. Stated subset: CD45RA+ positively selected. This receptor was obtained from a man aged 18 to 30 in good health. The CDR3 protein is CASSLVDRDDYEQYF. CDR3 coding DNA: TGTGCCAGCAGCTTGGTGGACAGGGACGACTACGAGCAGTACTTC.